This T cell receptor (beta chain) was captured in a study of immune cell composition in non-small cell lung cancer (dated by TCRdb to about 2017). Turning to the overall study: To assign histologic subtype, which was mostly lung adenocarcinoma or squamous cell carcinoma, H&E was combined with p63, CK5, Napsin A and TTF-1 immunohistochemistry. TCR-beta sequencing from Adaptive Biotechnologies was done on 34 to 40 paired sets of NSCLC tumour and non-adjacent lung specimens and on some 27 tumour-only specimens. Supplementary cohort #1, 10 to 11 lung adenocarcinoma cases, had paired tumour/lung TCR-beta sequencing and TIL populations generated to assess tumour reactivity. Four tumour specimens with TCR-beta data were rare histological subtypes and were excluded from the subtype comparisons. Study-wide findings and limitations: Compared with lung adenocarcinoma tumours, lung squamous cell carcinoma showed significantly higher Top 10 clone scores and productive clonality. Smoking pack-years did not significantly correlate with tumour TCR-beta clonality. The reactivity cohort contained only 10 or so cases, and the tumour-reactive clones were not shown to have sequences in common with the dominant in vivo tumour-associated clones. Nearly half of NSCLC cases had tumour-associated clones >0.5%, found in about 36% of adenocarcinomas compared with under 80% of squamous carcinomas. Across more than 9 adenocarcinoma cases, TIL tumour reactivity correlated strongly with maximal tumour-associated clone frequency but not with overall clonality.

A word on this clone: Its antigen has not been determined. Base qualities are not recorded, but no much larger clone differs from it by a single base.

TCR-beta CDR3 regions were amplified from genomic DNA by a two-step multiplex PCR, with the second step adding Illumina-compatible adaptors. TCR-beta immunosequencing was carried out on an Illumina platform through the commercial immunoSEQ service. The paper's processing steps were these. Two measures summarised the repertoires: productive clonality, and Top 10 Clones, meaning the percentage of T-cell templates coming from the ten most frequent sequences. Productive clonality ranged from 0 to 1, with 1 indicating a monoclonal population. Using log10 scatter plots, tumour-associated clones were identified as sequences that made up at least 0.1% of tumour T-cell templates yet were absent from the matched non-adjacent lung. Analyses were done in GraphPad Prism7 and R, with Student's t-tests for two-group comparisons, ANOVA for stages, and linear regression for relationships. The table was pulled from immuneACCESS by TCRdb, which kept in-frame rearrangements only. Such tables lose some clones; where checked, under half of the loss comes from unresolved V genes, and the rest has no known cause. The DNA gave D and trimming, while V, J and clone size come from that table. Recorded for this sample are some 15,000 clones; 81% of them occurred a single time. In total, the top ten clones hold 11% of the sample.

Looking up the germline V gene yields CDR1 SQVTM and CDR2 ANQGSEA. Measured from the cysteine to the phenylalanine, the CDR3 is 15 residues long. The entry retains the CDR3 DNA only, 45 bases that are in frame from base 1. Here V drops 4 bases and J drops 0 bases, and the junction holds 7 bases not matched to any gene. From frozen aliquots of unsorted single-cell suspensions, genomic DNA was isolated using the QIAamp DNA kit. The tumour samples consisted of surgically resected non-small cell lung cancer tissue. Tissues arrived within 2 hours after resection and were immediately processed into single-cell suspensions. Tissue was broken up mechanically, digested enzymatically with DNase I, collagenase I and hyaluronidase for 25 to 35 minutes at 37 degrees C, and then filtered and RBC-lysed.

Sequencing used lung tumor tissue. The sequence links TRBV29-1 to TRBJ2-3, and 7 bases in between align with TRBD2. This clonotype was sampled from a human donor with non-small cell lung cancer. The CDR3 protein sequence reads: CSVGGGRSSTDTQYF. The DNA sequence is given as TGCAGCGTTGGAGGCGGGAGATCCAGCACAGATACGCAGTATTTT.